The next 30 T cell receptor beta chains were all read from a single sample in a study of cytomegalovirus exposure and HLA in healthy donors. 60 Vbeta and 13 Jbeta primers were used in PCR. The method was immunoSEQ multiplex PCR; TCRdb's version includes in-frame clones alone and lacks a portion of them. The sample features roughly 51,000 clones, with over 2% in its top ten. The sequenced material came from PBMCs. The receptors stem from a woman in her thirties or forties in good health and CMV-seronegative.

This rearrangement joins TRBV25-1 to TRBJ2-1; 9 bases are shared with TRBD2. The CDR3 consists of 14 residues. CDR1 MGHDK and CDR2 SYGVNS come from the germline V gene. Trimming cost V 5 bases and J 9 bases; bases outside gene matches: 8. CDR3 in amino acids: CASSSASGNTEQFF. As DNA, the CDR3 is TGTGCCAGCAGTTCGGCTAGCGGGAACACTGAGCAGTTCTTC.

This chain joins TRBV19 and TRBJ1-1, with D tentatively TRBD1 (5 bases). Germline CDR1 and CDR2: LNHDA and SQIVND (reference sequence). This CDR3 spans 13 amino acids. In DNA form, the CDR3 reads TGTGCGGTCCGGCGGGGGGGAGGGGCTGAAGCTTTCTTT. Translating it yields CAVRRGGGAEAFF.

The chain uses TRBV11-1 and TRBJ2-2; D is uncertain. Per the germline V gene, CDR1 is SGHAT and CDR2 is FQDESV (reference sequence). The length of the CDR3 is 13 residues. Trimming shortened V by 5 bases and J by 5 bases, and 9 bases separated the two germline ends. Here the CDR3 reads CASSRLITGELFF. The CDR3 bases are TGTGCCAGCAGCCGACTGATAACCGGGGAGCTGTTTTTT.

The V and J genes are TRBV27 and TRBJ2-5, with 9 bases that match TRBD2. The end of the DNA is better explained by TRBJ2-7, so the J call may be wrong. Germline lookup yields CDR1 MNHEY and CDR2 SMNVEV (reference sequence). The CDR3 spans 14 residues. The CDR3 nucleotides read TGTGCCAGCAGTTTACTAGCGGGGAGGTACGAGCAGTACTTC. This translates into CASSLLAGRYEQYF.

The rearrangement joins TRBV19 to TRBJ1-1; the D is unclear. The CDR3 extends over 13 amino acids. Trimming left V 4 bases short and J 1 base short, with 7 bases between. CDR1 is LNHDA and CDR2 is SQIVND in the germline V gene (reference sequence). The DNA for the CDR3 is TGTGCCAGTAGTACTATATCGAACACTGAAGCTTTCTTT. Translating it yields CASSTISNTEAFF.

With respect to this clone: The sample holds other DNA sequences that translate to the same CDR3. As DNA, the CDR3 is TGCGCCAGCAGTCATCCCTTACTAGACCTGTTATACAATGAGCAGTTCTTC. Protein product: CASSHPLLDLLYNEQFF. The chain couples TRBV23-1 to TRBJ2-1; D may be TRBD2 (5 bases). TRBV23-1 is placed among ORFs of uncertain function. Trimming shortened V by 3 bases and J by 4 bases, and 19 bases separated the two germline ends. The CDR3 runs 17 residues.

CDR3 in amino acids: CASSLGTGGAFEQYF. The CDR3 DNA reads TGTGCCAGCAGCCTAGGGACAGGGGGCGCTTTCGAGCAGTACTTC. V usage is TRBV28 and J usage is TRBJ2-7; the match to TRBD1 covers 12 bases. The V and J ends lost 6 bases and 6 bases, in that order; junction bases with no gene match: 9. Germline CDR1 is MDHEN and CDR2 is SYDVKM. CDR3 length equals 15 residues.

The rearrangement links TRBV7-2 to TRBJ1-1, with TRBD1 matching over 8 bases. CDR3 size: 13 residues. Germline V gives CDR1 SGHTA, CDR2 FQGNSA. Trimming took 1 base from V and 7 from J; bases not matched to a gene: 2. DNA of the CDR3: TGTGCCAGCAGCTTAGTCGACAGGGGTGAAGCTTTCTTT. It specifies CASSLVDRGEAFF.

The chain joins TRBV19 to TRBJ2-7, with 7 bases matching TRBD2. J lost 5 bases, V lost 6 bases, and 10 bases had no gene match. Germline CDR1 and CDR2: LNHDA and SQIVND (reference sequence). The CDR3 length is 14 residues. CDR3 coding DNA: TGTGCCAGTAGGTTAGCGGCGGGGGTCCACGAGCAGTACTTC. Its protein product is CASRLAAGVHEQYF.

This CDR3 reads CAWGLAVNTGELFF. In DNA, the CDR3 is TGTGCCTGGGGACTAGCGGTGAACACCGGGGAGCTGTTTTTT. The gene calls are TRBV30 and TRBJ2-2; 10 nucleotides align to TRBD2. From germline, CDR1 is GTSNPN and CDR2 SVGIG (reference sequence). Trimming removed 5 bases from V and 1 base from J; junction bases left unmatched: 1. CDR3 length: 14 amino acids.

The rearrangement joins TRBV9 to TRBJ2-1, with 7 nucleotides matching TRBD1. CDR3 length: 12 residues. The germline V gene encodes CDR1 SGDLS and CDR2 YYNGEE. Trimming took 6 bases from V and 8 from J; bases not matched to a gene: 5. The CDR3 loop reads CASKGATDEQFF. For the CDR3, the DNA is TGTGCCAGCAAGGGGGCTACGGATGAGCAGTTCTTC.

In DNA form, the CDR3 reads TGTGCCAGCTCACCGGGGAGGGTGACTGAAGCTTTCTTT. Translating gives CASSPGRVTEAFF. V gene TRBV18 combines with J gene TRBJ1-1; D remains ambiguous. The CDR3 loop spans 13 amino acids. Germline loops: CDR1 KGHSH, CDR2 LQKENI. The V gene lost 3 bases and the J gene lost 5 bases, with 10 bases spanning the gap.

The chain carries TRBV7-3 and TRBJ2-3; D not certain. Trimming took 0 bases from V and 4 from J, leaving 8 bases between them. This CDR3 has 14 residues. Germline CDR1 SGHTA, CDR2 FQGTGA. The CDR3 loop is CASSLTFLSDTQYF. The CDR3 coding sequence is TGTGCCAGCAGCTTAACGTTTCTCTCAGATACGCAGTATTTT.

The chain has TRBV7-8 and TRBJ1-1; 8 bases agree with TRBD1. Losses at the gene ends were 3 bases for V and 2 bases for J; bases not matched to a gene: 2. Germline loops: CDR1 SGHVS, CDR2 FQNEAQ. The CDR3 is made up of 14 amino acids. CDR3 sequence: CASSLDRVNTEAFF. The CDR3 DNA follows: TGTGCCAGCAGCTTGGACAGGGTTAACACTGAAGCTTTCTTT.

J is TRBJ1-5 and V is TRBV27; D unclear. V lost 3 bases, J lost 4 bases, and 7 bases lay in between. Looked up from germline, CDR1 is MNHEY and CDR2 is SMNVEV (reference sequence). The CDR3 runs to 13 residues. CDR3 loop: CASSFERNQPQHF. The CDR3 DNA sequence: TGTGCCAGCAGTTTTGAGAGAAATCAGCCCCAGCATTTT.

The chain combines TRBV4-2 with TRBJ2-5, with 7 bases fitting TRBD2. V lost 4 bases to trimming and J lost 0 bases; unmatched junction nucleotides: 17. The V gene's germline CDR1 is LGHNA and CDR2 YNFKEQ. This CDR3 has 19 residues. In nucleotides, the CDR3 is TGTGCCAGCAGCCGGGGGGTCACGAGGAGCGGGGACCACCAAGAGACCCAGTACTTC. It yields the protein CASSRGVTRSGDHQETQYF.

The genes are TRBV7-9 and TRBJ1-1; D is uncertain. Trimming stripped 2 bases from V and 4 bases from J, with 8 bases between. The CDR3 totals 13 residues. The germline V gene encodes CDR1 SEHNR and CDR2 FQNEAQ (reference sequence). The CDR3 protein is CASSLSEGTEAFF. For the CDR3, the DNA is TGTGCCAGCAGCTTAAGCGAGGGCACTGAAGCTTTCTTT.

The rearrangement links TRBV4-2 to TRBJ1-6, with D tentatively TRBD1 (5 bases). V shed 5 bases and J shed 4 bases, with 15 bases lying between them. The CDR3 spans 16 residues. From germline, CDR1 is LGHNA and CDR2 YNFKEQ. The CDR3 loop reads CASSSGGANYNSPLHF. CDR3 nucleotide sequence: TGTGCCAGCAGCTCCGGAGGGGCAAATTATAATTCACCCCTCCACTTT.

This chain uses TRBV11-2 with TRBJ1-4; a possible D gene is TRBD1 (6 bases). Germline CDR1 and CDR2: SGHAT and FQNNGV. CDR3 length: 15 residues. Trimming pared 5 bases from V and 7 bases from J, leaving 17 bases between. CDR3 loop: CASSPLTGFGEKLFF. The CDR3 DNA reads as TGTGCCAGCAGCCCCCTGACAGGATTCGGTGAAAAACTGTTTTTT.

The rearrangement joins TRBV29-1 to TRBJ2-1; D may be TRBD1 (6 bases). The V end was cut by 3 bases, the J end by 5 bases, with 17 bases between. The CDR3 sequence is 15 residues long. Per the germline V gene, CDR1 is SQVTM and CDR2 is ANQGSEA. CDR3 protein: CSVDDRYNLDNEQFF. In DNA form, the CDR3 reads TGCAGCGTTGATGACAGGTATAACTTAGACAATGAGCAGTTCTTC.

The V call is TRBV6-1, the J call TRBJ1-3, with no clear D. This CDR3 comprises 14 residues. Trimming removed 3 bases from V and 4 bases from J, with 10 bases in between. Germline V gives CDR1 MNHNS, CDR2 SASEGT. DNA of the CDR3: TGTGCCAGCAGTGAGCGGGGAACCGGAAACACCATATATTTT. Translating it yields CASSERGTGNTIYF.

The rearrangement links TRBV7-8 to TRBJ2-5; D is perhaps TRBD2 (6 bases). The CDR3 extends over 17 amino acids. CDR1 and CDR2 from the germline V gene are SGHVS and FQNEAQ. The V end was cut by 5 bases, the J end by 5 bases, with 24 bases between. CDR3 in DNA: TGTGCCAGCAGCCCATTAAGAGCGGGCAGAGCCCGGGAGACCCAGTACTTC. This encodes CASSPLRAGRARETQYF.

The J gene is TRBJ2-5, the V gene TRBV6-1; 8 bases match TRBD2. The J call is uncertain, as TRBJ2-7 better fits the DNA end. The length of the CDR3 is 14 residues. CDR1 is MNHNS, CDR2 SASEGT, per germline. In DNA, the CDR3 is TGTGCCAGCAGCCCCGGGAGGGGGTACTACGAGCAGTACTTC. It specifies CASSPGRGYYEQYF.

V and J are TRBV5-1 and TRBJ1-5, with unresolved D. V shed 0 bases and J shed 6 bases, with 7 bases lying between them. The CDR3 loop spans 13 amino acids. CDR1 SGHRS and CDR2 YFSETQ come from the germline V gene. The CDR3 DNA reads TGCGCCAGCAGCTTGGGCCCGGTTCAGCCCCAGCATTTT. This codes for CASSLGPVQPQHF.

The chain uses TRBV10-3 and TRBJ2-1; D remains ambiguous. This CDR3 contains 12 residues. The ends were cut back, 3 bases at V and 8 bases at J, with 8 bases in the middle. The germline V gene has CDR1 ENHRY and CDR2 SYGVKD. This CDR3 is CAISDIGDEQFF. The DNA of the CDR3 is TGTGCCATCAGTGACATCGGAGATGAGCAGTTCTTC.

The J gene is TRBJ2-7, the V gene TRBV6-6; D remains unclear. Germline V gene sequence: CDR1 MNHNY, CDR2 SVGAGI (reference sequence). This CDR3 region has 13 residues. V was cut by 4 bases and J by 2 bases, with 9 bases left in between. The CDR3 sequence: CASSSPPPYEQYF. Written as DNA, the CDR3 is TGTGCCAGCAGTTCCCCTCCTCCCTACGAGCAGTACTTC.

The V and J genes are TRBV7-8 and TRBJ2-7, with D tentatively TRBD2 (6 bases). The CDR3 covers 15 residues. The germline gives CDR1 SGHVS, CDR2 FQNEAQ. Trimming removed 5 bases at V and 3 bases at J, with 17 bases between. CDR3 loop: CASSLMGLNLYEQYF. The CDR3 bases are TGTGCCAGCAGCCTAATGGGACTCAATCTCTACGAGCAGTACTTC.

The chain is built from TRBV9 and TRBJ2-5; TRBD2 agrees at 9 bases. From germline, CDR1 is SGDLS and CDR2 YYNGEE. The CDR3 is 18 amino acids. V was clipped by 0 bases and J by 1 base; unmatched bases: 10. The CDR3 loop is CASSVGLGLAGPQETQYF. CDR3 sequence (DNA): TGTGCCAGCAGCGTAGGTTTGGGGCTAGCGGGACCCCAAGAGACCCAGTACTTC.

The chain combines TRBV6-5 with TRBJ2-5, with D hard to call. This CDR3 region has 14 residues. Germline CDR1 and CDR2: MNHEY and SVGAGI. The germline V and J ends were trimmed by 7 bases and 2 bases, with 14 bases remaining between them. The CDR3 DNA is TGTGCCAGCACTCCTTACGGTGTACAAGAGACCCAGTACTTC. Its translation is CASTPYGVQETQYF.

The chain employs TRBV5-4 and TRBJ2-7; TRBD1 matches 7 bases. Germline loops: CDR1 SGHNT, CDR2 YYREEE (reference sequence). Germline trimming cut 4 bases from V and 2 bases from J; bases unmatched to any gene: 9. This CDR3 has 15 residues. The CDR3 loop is CASSHRQGATYEQYF. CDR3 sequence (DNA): TGTGCCAGCAGCCATAGACAGGGCGCGACCTACGAGCAGTACTTC. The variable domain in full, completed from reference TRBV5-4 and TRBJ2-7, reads ETGVTQSPTHLIKTRGQQVTLRCSSQSGHNTVSWYQQALGQGPQFIFQYYREEENGRGNFPPRFSGLQFPNYSSELNVNALELDDSALYLCASSHRQGATYEQYFGPGTRLTVT.